The entry below describes one T cell receptor (beta chain). The data were obtained in a study of human T cells and chemical hapten exposure. Study-wide background: TCR yields per sample varied mostly from small pooled library volume differences.

TCRdb independently ran MiXCR on the RACE reads; one entry per CDR3 protein. In the table there are some 81,000 distinct CDR3 sequences, under 9% of which are singletons. As for time point: patch test 1, 2 weeks after DPC sensitization. Treatment of the sample: therapeutic diphenylcyclopropenone sensitization with weekly scalp DPC. Donation of samples came from alopecia patients who were 18 to 70 years old and suitable for DPC. V was pared by 3 bases and J by 9 bases, with 12 bases between. The CDR3 totals 14 residues. Germline V lookup: CDR1 SGHTA, CDR2 FQGNSA. The sample in question was whole blood, obtained in connection with sensitization to the hapten diphenylcyclopropenone (DPC). The genes are TRBV7-2 and TRBJ1-6; tentatively, D is TRBD1 (5 bases). This TCR derives from a woman in her twenties or thirties with alopecia areata. Some clones in this sample may be carry-over from other donors' samples. The CDR3 DNA sequence: TGTGCCAGCAGCTTTCTGGGGGATAGTTCACCCCTCCACTTT. Translated, it gives CASSFLGDSSPLHF.